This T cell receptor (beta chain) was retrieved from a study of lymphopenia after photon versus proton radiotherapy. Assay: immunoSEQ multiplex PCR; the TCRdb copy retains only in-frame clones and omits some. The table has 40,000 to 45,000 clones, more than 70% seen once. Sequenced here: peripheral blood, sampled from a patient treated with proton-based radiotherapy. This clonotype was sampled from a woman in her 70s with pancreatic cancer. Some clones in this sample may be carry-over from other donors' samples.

The CDR3 is CASSRGGLAQSDTQYF. CDR3 coding DNA: TGCGCCAGCAGCCGGGGGGGACTAGCACAGTCAGATACGCAGTATTTT. V is TRBV5-1 and J is TRBJ2-3; TRBD2 agrees at 9 bases. Germline V gene lookup returns CDR1 SGHRS and CDR2 YFSETQ. There are 16 residues in the CDR3. The V segment lost 4 bases and the J segment 4 bases; nucleotides outside the gene matches: 10.